The clone carrying this T cell receptor beta chain came up once. As processed by the authors: For nucleated cells, counts were estimated from reference gene primer amplification. Sequenced by immunoSEQ multiplex PCR; TCRdb stores in-frame clones only, minus some. V and J calls and clone size are as listed in that table; D and trimming were resolved from the DNA. The data show some 130,000 clones, with around 89% seen just once and 9% to 12% held by the top ten. The data are from a study of blood T cell repertoires in COVID-19. Study as a whole: Samples taken during acute and convalescent COVID-19 were collected in the United States, Italy and Spain. T cells, B-cell-depleted T cells, or PBMCs provided the cDNA or gDNA that served as material.

The TCR sequence derives from a man in his fifties or sixties with acute or convalescent COVID-19. Material: peripheral blood.

The DNA for the CDR3 is TGCGCCAGCAGCTCAACCGGACAGGGGGCCACTGAAGCTTTCTTT. Its translation: CASSSTGQGATEAFF. The chain uses TRBV5-1 and TRBJ1-1; the match to TRBD1 covers 11 bases. After removal of 3 bases from V and 4 bases from J, the junction contained 5 bases not matched to a gene. Germline CDR1 SGHRS, CDR2 YFSETQ. The CDR3 sequence is 15 residues long.